These 26 T cell receptor beta chains came from one sample sequenced in a study of T cells in localized non-small cell lung cancer. The repertoire was sequenced with immunoSEQ multiplex PCR; TCRdb's copy has only in-frame clones and lacks some. The data show some 4,500 clones, with under 25% seen just once and less than 5.5% held by the top ten. Sequencing used lung tumor tissue, obtained before any cancer treatment. These TCRs come from an older female donor with stage I lung adenocarcinoma.

Only a few counts were recorded for this clone. The chain joins TRBV28 to TRBJ1-2; 9 bases are a match to TRBD1. CDR1 and CDR2 from the germline V gene are MDHEN and SYDVKM. The CDR3 is 15 amino acids. V shed 5 bases, J shed 5 bases, and the junction held 9 bases outside the gene matches. DNA of the CDR3: TGTGCCAGCAGTCCTGGGACAGGGCTCCGTTATGGCTACACCTTC. Its protein is CASSPGTGLRYGYTF.

This clone rates as medium-sized (0.01 to 0.1%). The chain joins TRBV6-8 to TRBJ1-1, with TRBD1 as a possible D gene (6 bases). Deletions cut 2 bases from V and 5 bases from J, with 18 bases between. Looked up from germline, CDR1 is MNHGY and CDR2 is SAAAGT. The CDR3 length is 16 residues. CDR3 residues: CASSYNVGGWRTEAFF. CDR3 in DNA: TGTGCCAGCAGTTACAACGTGGGGGGCTGGAGGACTGAAGCTTTCTTT.

This clone was counted a few times. The chain employs TRBV19 and TRBJ1-1; 7 nucleotides line up with TRBD1. CDR3 length equals 14 residues. Trimming removed 4 bases from V and 3 bases from J; junction bases left unmatched: 5. Looked up from germline, CDR1 is LNHDA and CDR2 is SQIVND (reference sequence). The CDR3 sequence is CASSRGGADTEAFF. The CDR3 nucleotides read TGTGCCAGTAGTAGAGGGGGCGCGGACACTGAAGCTTTCTTT.

In its sample, this clone ranks as medium-sized. The chain recombines TRBV11-3 with TRBJ1-2; TRBD1 matches at 7 bases. Trimming took 3 bases from V and 0 from J; bases not matched to a gene: 4. Germline V gene sequence: CDR1 SGHNT, CDR2 YENEEA. The CDR3 is 15 amino acids. The CDR3 region is CASSLTGRTNYGYTF. Here the CDR3 DNA reads TGTGCCAGCAGCTTGACAGGGCGCACTAACTATGGCTACACCTTC.

V and J are TRBV18 and TRBJ2-3; weak D call: TRBD2 (6 bases). The CDR3 sequence is 15 residues long. The germline V gene has CDR1 KGHSH and CDR2 LQKENI. The V end lost 2 bases, the J end lost 7 bases, and 16 bases lay between the germline ends. The CDR3 here is CASSPGMGTWYTQYF. The DNA for the CDR3 is TGTGCCAGCTCACCAGGGATGGGGACTTGGTATACGCAGTATTTT.

This clone was detected a few times. Relative to the germline gene, one junction end is altered; a read error may explain this. The chain recombines TRBV11-3 with TRBJ2-1; 7 bases match TRBD2. This CDR3 comprises 15 residues. Germline loops: CDR1 SGHNT, CDR2 YENEEA. This CDR3 is CASSPQRGTRSEQFF. The CDR3 coding sequence is TGTGCTAGCAGCCCCCAGCGGGGAACTCGTTCGGAGCAGTTCTTC.

This clone was observed many times. The chain is built from TRBV7-2 and TRBJ2-1; a weak D match, TRBD1 (6 bases). CDR3 length: 13 amino acids. CDR1 is SGHTA, CDR2 FQGNSA, per germline. The V and J ends lost 2 bases and 9 bases respectively, with 11 bases between them. CDR3 bases: TGTGCCAGCAGCTTATTACAGGGCATTGAGCAGTTCTTC. It translates to CASSLLQGIEQFF.

This clone was recorded a few times. In DNA form, the CDR3 reads TGTGCCAGCAGCTCGTCCCGGAGCGGGGGGGCTAACATTCAGTACTTC. As protein: CASSSSRSGGANIQYF. V gene TRBV2 combines with J gene TRBJ2-4; 10 positions match TRBD2. Germline V CDR1 and CDR2: SNHLY, FYNNEI. CDR3 length: 16 residues. Unmatched junction bases numbered 12, after V lost 6 bases and J lost 7 bases.

This clone has just a few counts. V is TRBV10-3 and J is TRBJ2-7, with D unclear. The CDR3 is 12 residues long. Per germline, CDR1 ENHRY and CDR2 SYGVKD. V was shortened by 0 bases and J by 4 bases, with 4 bases between the two germline ends. The CDR3 protein is CAISESLYEQYF. The DNA of the CDR3 is TGTGCCATCAGTGAGTCCCTGTACGAGCAGTACTTC.

The V gene is TRBV12-2, the J gene TRBJ2-1; the listed D gene, TRBD2, was not tested against the DNA. TRBV12-2 counts as a pseudogene. The CDR3 length is 14 residues. CDR3 nucleotides: TGTGCCAGTGGGACTAGCGGGACTGTCTATGAGCAGTTCTTC. Its translation: CASGTSGTVYEQFF.

The rearrangement joins TRBV11-3 to TRBJ1-1; D is possibly TRBD1 (5 bases). The germline V and J ends were trimmed by 6 bases and 4 bases, with 21 bases remaining between them. There are 16 residues in the CDR3. CDR1 and CDR2 (germline): SGHNT, YENEEA. DNA of the CDR3: TGTGCCAGCAGGTCCTTAGGCGGGATCGGGGGCACTGAAGCTTTCTTT. Its protein is CASRSLGGIGGTEAFF.

The chain employs TRBV9 and TRBJ2-3; 8 nucleotides line up with TRBD2. CDR1 SGDLS and CDR2 YYNGEE come from the germline V gene. This CDR3 contains 16 residues. The V and J ends lost 5 bases and 5 bases, in that order; junction bases with no gene match: 13. CDR3 coding DNA: TGTGCCAGCAGTTCCCCCACTGCGGGAGGTGTAGATACGCAGTATTTT. Encoded protein: CASSSPTAGGVDTQYF.

This clone was seen a few times. J is TRBJ1-5 and V is TRBV9; D is unclear. The CDR3 extends over 13 amino acids. Between the trimmed V and J ends, which lost 3 bases and 7 bases, there was a span of 11 bases. Per the germline V gene, CDR1 is SGDLS and CDR2 is YYNGEE. CDR3 bases: TGTGCCAGCAGCGAAGGGTTATGGCAGCCCCAGCATTTT. This translates into CASSEGLWQPQHF.

The chain carries TRBV19 and TRBJ1-2; possibly TRBD1 for D (6 bases). V was clipped by 7 bases and J by 8 bases, with 23 bases between them. Germline-derived CDR1 and CDR2 are LNHDA and SQIVND (reference sequence). The CDR3 runs to 15 residues. DNA for the CDR3: TGTGCCAGTACCTTGGGAACGGGGGGGCGCGGCGGCTACACCTTC. Its translation is CASTLGTGGRGGYTF.

CDR3 coding DNA: TGTGCCAGCAGTTACACGATAGCGGGAGGTTACAATGAGCAGTTCTTC. Translated: CASSYTIAGGYNEQFF. The rearrangement joins TRBV6-8 to TRBJ2-1; 10 bases line up with TRBD2. After removal of 2 bases from V and 4 bases from J, the junction contained 5 bases not matched to a gene. The CDR3 sequence is 16 residues long. Germline-derived CDR1 and CDR2 are MNHGY and SAAAGT.

The V gene is TRBV11-3, the J gene TRBJ1-4, with D perhaps TRBD1 (6 bases). This CDR3 region has 15 residues. V lost 6 bases, J lost 4 bases, and 15 bases lay in between. Germline loops: CDR1 SGHNT, CDR2 YENEEA. Written as DNA, the CDR3 is TGTGCCAGCAGACGGGGGGCCGCCCTTAATGAAAAACTGTTTTTT. Amino acids: CASRRGAALNEKLFF.

This chain links TRBV18 with TRBJ2-1; 9 bases align to TRBD2. The CDR3 spans 14 residues. V dropped 6 bases and J dropped 5; count of bases not matched to a gene: 5. Per germline, CDR1 KGHSH and CDR2 LQKENI. The DNA of the CDR3 is TGTGCCAGCTCGTCCAGCGGGAGGAACAATGAGCAGTTCTTC. It translates to CASSSSGRNNEQFF.

This clone counts as medium-sized. The rearrangement uses TRBV6-8 and TRBJ2-2; a weak D match, TRBD2 (6 bases). Germline loops: CDR1 MNHGY, CDR2 SAAAGT. The CDR3 is 15 amino acids. V lost 5 bases and J 0 bases, leaving 10 bases between the germline ends. This chain's CDR3 is CASSRDLANTGELFF. The DNA for the CDR3 is TGTGCCAGCAGTAGGGACTTGGCGAACACCGGGGAGCTGTTTTTT.

This chain joins TRBV6-8 and TRBJ1-3; 8 bases line up with TRBD1. Germline V CDR1 and CDR2: MNHGY, SAAAGT. V was pared by 11 bases and J by 4 bases, with 13 bases of the junction left unmatched. This CDR3 is built from 15 residues. CDR3: CAATGGQLSGNTIYF. CDR3 coding DNA: TGTGCCGCCACAGGGGGACAGCTGTCGGGAAACACCATATATTTT.

This clone was counted a few times. The chain carries TRBV11-3 and TRBJ2-4, with 7 bases that match TRBD1. The CDR3 length is 14 residues. CDR1 SGHNT and CDR2 YENEEA come from the germline V gene. V was clipped by 2 bases and J by 6 bases; unmatched bases: 4. CDR3 in amino acids: CASSLRGGINIQYF. The CDR3 coding sequence is TGTGCCAGCAGCTTACGAGGGGGCATAAACATTCAGTACTTC.

The gene calls are TRBV6-8 and TRBJ1-1; maybe TRBD1 (5 bases). The V gene's germline CDR1 is MNHGY and CDR2 SAAAGT. The CDR3 extends over 17 amino acids. V was trimmed by 0 bases and J by 1 base, leaving 15 bases between them. The CDR3 DNA sequence: TGTGCCAGCAGTTACTCTTTATACAGGACGACGAACACTGAAGCTTTCTTT. Residues: CASSYSLYRTTNTEAFF.

The chain couples TRBV6-7 to TRBJ2-1; 10 nucleotides line up with TRBD1. TRBV6-7 is given ORF status, its function remaining uncertain. This CDR3 is 11 amino acids long. Losses at the gene ends were 9 bases for V and 10 bases for J; bases not matched to a gene: 3. The CDR3 DNA reads TGTGCCAGTCGGACAGGGGGGGAGCAGTTCTTC. It encodes CASRTGGEQFF.

For the CDR3, the DNA is TGTGCCTGCCACTCACGACGAAGCTCCTACGAGCAGTACTTC. As protein: CACHSRRSSYEQYF. The V and J genes are TRBV30 and TRBJ2-7, with D uncertain. V shed 6 bases and J shed 0 bases, with 15 bases lying between them. CDR3 length: 14 amino acids. The germline gives CDR1 GTSNPN, CDR2 SVGIG (reference sequence).

This clone appeared a few times. The chain combines TRBV6-8 with TRBJ2-5; 7 bases are shared with TRBD1. CDR1 MNHGY and CDR2 SAAAGT come from the germline V gene. V trimming: 8 bases; J trimming: 1 base; junction bases outside the gene matches: 10. The CDR3 extends over 15 amino acids. The chain's CDR3 is CASRGQAMIQETQYF. In nucleotides, the CDR3 is TGTGCCAGCCGAGGACAGGCCATGATCCAAGAGACCCAGTACTTC.

This clone was observed a single time. The J gene is TRBJ2-7, the V gene TRBV29-1; perhaps TRBD2 as D (6 bases). The V and J ends lost 3 bases and 1 base respectively, with 13 bases between them. This CDR3 contains 14 residues. Per germline, CDR1 SQVTM and CDR2 ANQGSEA. CDR3 region: CSVDGGKKSYEQYF. The DNA for the CDR3 is TGCAGCGTTGATGGGGGGAAAAAATCCTACGAGCAGTACTTC.

This clone has a handful of counts. The V gene is TRBV6-8, the J gene TRBJ2-5; TRBD2 aligns across 8 bases. The CDR3 sequence is 14 residues long. CDR1 and CDR2 (germline): MNHGY, SAAAGT. V gave up 8 bases and J gave up 5 bases; unmatched junction bases: 10. The CDR3 sequence: CASVTAGGSETQYF. DNA of the CDR3: TGTGCCAGCGTCACGGCGGGGGGTTCGGAGACCCAGTACTTC.